This TCR beta chain stems from a study of cytomegalovirus exposure and HLA in healthy donors. Findings and limits, study-wide: About 150 TCR beta chains were listed as cytomegalovirus-associated. Later analysis suggested most CMV-associated TCR beta chains were HLA-restricted. One variant, a missense change in DCLRE1C, was linked in a later analysis to TCR beta V- and J-gene trimming. An assumption of roughly uniform sequencing depth across donors underlay the presence/absence analyses.

PCR employed 60 Vbeta and 13 Jbeta primers. Profiled with immunoSEQ multiplex PCR; TCRdb holds only in-frame clones, not every one. The sample has 95,000 to 150,000 clones, 60% to 85% seen once. This clone was observed a few times. What it recognizes is unknown. There are 15 residues in the CDR3. Germline V CDR1 and CDR2: SGHAT, FQDESV (reference sequence). The junction had 4 bases not matched to a gene; V was cut back by 0 bases and J by 5 bases. The chain joins TRBV11-1 to TRBJ2-5, with 9 nucleotides matching TRBD2. Sequencing was carried out using PBMCs. This TCR was sampled from a woman younger than 45 in good health and CMV-seropositive. CDR3 region: CASSLASGGWETQYF. The CDR3 DNA follows: TGTGCCAGCAGCTTAGCTAGCGGGGGCTGGGAGACCCAGTACTTC.